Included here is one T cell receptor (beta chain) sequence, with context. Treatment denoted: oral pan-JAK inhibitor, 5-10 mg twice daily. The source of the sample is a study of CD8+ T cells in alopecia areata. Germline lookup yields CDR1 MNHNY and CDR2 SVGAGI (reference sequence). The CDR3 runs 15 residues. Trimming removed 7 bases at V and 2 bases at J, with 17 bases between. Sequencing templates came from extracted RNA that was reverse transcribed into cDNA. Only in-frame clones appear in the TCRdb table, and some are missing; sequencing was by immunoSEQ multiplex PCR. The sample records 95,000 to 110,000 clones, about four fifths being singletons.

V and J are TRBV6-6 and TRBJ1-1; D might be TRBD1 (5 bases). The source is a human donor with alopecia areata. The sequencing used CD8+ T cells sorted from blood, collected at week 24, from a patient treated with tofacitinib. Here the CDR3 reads CASTRSGTVNTEAFF. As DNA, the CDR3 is TGTGCCAGCACACGAAGCGGGACGGTAAACACTGAAGCTTTCTTT.